The 9 T cell receptor beta chains listed next were all sequenced from one sample in a study of blood T cell repertoires in COVID-19. TCRdb's table, derived via immunoSEQ multiplex PCR, lists solely in-frame clones and lacks some. The repertoire consists of about 180,000 clones, with roughly 85% occurring once and the leading ten covering about 8.4%. The sequencing sample was made of PBMCs or T cells enriched from blood (not recorded which). These receptors originate from a woman aged 18-29 years who had recovered from COVID-19.

The chain couples TRBV4-3 to TRBJ2-7; D is unresolved. V gave up 0 bases and J gave up 4 bases, with 7 bases separating them. Looked up from germline, CDR1 is LGHNA and CDR2 is YSLEER. The CDR3 covers 13 residues. For the CDR3, the DNA is TGCGCCAGCAGCCAAGATTCCAGTTACGAGCAGTACTTC. Translating it yields CASSQDSSYEQYF.

There are a few counts of this clone. The gene calls are TRBV5-1 and TRBJ2-3; D is uncertain. The CDR3 is 15 residues long. From germline, CDR1 is SGHRS and CDR2 YFSETQ. Between the trimmed V and J ends, which lost 0 bases and 0 bases, there was a span of 8 bases. In DNA form, the CDR3 reads TGCGCCAGCAGCTTGGTCCGAACTAGCACAGATACGCAGTATTTT. It encodes CASSLVRTSTDTQYF. The full variable domain, its missing parts supplied by reference TRBV5-1 and TRBJ2-3, is KAGVTQTPRYLIKTRGQQVTLSCSPISGHRSVSWYQQTPGQGLQFLFEYFSETQRNKGNFPGRFSGRQFSNSRSEMNVSTLELGDSALYLCASSLVRTSTDTQYFGPGTRLTVL.

The rearrangement joins TRBV18 to TRBJ1-1, with 7 bases fitting TRBD1. This CDR3 contains 11 residues. Germline V CDR1 and CDR2: KGHSH, LQKENI. After removal of 4 bases from V and 7 bases from J, the junction contained 0 bases not matched to a gene. Here the CDR3 reads CASSRDSEAFF. CDR3 sequence (DNA): TGTGCCAGCTCACGGGACAGTGAAGCTTTCTTT.

The chain combines TRBV6-2 or TRBV6-3 with TRBJ2-1; the D is unclear. The CDR3 loop spans 12 amino acids. The V gene lost 2 bases and the J gene lost 10 bases, with 9 bases spanning the gap. Germline values: CDR1 MNHEY, CDR2 SVGEGT. The CDR3 sequence is CASSYSYMEQFF. The CDR3 DNA reads as TGTGCCAGCAGTTACAGTTACATGGAGCAGTTCTTC.

This clone was found a few times. This chain uses TRBV7-9 with TRBJ2-2; 7 positions match TRBD2. The CDR3 extends over 15 amino acids. V gave up 3 bases and J gave up 1 base; unmatched junction bases: 2. The germline gives CDR1 SEHNR, CDR2 FQNEAQ (reference sequence). In DNA, the CDR3 is TGTGCCAGCAGCTTGCAGCGGGGGAACACCGGGGAGCTGTTTTTT. Residues: CASSLQRGNTGELFF.

DNA for the CDR3: TGCGCCAGCAGCCAAGCCGGACAGGGGGCGGTTACTGAAGCTTTCTTT. This codes for CASSQAGQGAVTEAFF. V is TRBV4-1 and J is TRBJ1-1; 11 nucleotides align to TRBD1. The junction had 6 bases not matched to a gene; V was cut back by 1 base and J by 5 bases. The CDR3 is 16 amino acids. CDR1 is MGHRA, CDR2 YSYEKL, per germline.

This clone was seen only once. This chain joins TRBV11-2 and TRBJ2-1; D is possibly TRBD1 (6 bases). This CDR3 is built from 15 residues. CDR1 SGHAT and CDR2 FQNNGV come from the germline V gene. V lost 4 bases, J lost 7 bases, and 17 bases lay in between. The CDR3 spells CASSYDRTPGNEQFF. Here the CDR3 DNA reads TGTGCCAGCAGCTACGACAGGACCCCGGGGAATGAGCAGTTCTTC.

This chain links TRBV7-6 with TRBJ2-1; 7 bases fit TRBD2. Germline assignment: CDR1 SGHVS and CDR2 FNYEAQ. After removal of 1 base from V and 1 base from J, the junction contained 7 bases not matched to a gene. The CDR3 is made up of 17 amino acids. CDR3 in amino acids: CASSLDGRGSSYNEQFF. The CDR3 DNA reads TGTGCCAGCAGCTTAGATGGGCGGGGGAGTTCCTACAATGAGCAGTTCTTC.

The chain has TRBV27 and TRBJ2-1; perhaps TRBD2 as D (5 bases). The germline V gene has CDR1 MNHEY and CDR2 SMNVEV (reference sequence). The CDR3 runs to 14 residues. Trimming removed 2 bases at V and 2 bases at J, with 7 bases between. In DNA, the CDR3 is TGTGCCAGCAGTTTAAGTAGCGCCTACAATGAGCAGTTCTTC. Its protein product is CASSLSSAYNEQFF.